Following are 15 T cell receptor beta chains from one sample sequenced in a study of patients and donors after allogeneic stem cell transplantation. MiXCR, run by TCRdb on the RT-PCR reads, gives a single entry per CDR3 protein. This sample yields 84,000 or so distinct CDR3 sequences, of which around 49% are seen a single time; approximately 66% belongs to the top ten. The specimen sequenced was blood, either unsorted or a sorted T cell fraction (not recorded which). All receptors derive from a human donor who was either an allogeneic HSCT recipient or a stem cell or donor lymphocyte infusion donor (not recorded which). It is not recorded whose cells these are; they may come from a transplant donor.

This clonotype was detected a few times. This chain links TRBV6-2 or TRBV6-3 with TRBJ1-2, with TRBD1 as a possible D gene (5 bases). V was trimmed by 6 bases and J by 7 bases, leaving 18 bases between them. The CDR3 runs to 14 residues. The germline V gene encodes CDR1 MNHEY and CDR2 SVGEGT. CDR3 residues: CASSSGTALVGYTF. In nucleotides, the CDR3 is TGTGCCAGCAGCAGCGGGACTGCCTTGGTTGGCTACACCTTC.

CDR3 protein: CATSRLTPGTEAYEQYF. CDR3 sequence (DNA): TGTGCCACCAGCAGACTTACACCCGGGACAGAGGCCTACGAGCAGTACTTC. The chain has TRBV15 and TRBJ2-7; 7 bases are a match to TRBD1. This CDR3 has 17 amino acids. J gave up 2 bases and V 2 bases, and 12 bases lay outside the gene matches. Germline V CDR1 and CDR2: LNHNV, YYDKDF (reference sequence).

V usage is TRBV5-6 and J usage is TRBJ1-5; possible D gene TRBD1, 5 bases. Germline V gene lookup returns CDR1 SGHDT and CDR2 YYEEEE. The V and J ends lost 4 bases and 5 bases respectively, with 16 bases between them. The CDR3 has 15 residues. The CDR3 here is CASSACKFRDQPQHF. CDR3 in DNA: TGTGCCAGCAGCGCTTGCAAATTCAGGGATCAGCCCCAGCATTTT.

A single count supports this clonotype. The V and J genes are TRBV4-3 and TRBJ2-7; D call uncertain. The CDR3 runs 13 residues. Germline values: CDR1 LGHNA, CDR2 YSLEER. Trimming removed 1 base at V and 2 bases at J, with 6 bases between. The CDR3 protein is CASSQGGTYEQYF. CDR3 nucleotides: TGCGCCAGCAGCCAAGGGGGTACCTACGAGCAGTACTTC.

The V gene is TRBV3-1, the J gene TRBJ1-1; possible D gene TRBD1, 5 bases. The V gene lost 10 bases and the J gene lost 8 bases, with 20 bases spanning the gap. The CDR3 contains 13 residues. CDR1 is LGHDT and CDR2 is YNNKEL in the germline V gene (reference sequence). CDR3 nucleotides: TGTGCCACTCAGTACGTTGGGGGATCAGAAGCTTTCTTT. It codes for CATQYVGGSEAFF.

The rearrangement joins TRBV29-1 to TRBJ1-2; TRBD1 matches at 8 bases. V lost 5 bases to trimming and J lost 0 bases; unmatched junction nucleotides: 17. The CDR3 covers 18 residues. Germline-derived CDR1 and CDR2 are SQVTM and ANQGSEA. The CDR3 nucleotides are TGCAGCGTTCCAATACGGGGCGCAGGGGGCCCCACTAACTATGGCTACACCTTC. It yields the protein CSVPIRGAGGPTNYGYTF.

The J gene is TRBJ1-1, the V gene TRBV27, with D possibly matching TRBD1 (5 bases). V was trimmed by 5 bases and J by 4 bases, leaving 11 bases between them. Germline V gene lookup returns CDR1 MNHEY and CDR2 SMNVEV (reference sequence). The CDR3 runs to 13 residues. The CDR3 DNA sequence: TGTGCCAGCAGTCTGACAGTTCGCACTGAAGCTTTCTTT. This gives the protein CASSLTVRTEAFF.

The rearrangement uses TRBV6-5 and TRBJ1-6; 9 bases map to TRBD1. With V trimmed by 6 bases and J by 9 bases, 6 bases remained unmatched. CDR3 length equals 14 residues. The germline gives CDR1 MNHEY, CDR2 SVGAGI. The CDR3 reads CASRPRDRASPLHF. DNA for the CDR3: TGTGCCAGCAGACCCCGGGACAGGGCTTCACCCCTCCACTTT.

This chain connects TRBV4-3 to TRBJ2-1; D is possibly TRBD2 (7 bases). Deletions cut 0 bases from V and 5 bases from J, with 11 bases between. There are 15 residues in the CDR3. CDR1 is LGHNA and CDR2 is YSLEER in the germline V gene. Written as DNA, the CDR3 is TGCGCCAGCAGCCAAGATAGGGGGACTAACAATGAGCAGTTCTTC. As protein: CASSQDRGTNNEQFF.

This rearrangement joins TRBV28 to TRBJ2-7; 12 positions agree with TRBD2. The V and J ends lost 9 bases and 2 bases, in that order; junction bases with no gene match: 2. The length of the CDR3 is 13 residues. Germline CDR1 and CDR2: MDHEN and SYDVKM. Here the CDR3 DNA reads TGTGCCAGTAGACTAGCGGGAGCCTACGAGCAGTACTTC. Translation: CASRLAGAYEQYF.

The chain's CDR3 is CASSFSPGLGQETQYF. The CDR3 DNA reads as TGTGCCAGCAGCTTCTCACCGGGACTAGGTCAGGAGACCCAGTACTTC. This chain joins TRBV7-8 and TRBJ2-5, with 8 bases fitting TRBD2. CDR3 length: 16 amino acids. Germline trimming cut 3 bases from V and 5 bases from J; bases unmatched to any gene: 11. Germline loops: CDR1 SGHVS, CDR2 FQNEAQ.

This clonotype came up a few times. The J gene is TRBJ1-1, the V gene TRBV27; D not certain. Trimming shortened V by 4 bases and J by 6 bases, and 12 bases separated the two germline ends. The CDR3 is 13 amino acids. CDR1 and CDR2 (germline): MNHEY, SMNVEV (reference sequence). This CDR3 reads CASSSSWSPEAFF. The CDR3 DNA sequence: TGTGCCAGCAGTTCCTCCTGGTCCCCTGAAGCTTTCTTT.

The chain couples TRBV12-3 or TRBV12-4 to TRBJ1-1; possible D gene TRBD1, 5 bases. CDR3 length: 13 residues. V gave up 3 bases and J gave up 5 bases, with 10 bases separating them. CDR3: CASSFGGWTEAFF. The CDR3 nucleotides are TGTGCCAGCAGTTTTGGGGGATGGACTGAAGCTTTCTTT.

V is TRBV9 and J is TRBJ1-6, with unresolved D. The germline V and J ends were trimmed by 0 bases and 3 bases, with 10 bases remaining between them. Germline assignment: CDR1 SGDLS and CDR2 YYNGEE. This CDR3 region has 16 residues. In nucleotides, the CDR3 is TGTGCCAGCAGCGTAGAATCAGCCGACTATAATTCACCCCTCCACTTT. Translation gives CASSVESADYNSPLHF.

The CDR3 sequence: CASSQNDRGPGNTIYF. DNA for the CDR3: TGTGCCAGCAGCCAGAACGACAGGGGGCCTGGAAACACCATATATTTT. The rearrangement uses TRBV3-1 and TRBJ1-3; 10 positions match TRBD1. This CDR3 has 16 amino acids. V was clipped by 3 bases and J by 2 bases; unmatched bases: 4. The germline V gene encodes CDR1 LGHDT and CDR2 YNNKEL (reference sequence).